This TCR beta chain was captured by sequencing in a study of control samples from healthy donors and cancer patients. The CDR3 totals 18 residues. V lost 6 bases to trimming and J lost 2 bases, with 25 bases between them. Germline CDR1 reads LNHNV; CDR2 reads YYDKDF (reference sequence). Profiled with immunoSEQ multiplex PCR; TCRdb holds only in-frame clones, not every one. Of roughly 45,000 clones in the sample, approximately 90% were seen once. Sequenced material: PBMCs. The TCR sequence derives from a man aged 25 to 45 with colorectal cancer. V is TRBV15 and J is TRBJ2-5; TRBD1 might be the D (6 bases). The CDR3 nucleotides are TGTGCCACCAGAGAGCTCGCGGTATCGGTTAGGGGGCAAGAGACCCAGTACTTC. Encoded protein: CATRELAVSVRGQETQYF.